The 20 T cell receptor beta chains given below trace back to one sample, sequenced in a study of shared clonotypes between healthy human individuals. The table came from immunoSEQ multiplex PCR; TCRdb's copy has only in-frame clones and leaves some out. The sample holds about 1.1 million clones, 77% seen once. The source material was memory CD4+ T cells from PBMCs. The sample's subset: CD45RA-negative fraction. These TCRs come from a man aged 18-30 years in good health. Some clones in this sample may be carry-over from other donors' samples.

This clone occurred once. The V call is TRBV7-8, the J call TRBJ1-1; D perhaps matches TRBD1 (5 bases). The germline CDR1 and CDR2 sequences are SGHVS and FQNEAQ. Trimming left V 2 bases short and J 1 base short, with 14 bases between. The CDR3 loop spans 16 amino acids. CDR3 sequence reads: CASSLSLEDKNTEAFF. DNA of the CDR3: TGTGCCAGCAGCTTAAGTCTGGAGGACAAGAACACTGAAGCTTTCTTT. Filled out from reference TRBV7-8 and TRBJ1-1, the complete variable domain reads GAGVSQSPRYKVAKRGQDVALRCDPISGHVSLFWYQQALGQGPEFLTYFQNEAQLDKSGLPSDRFFAERPEGSVSTLKIQRTQQEDSAVYLCASSLSLEDKNTEAFFGQGTRLTVV.

This clone occurred once. Other DNA sequences of this sample code for an identical CDR3. The rearrangement joins TRBV5-1 to TRBJ1-2; D ambiguous. Per the germline V gene, CDR1 is SGHRS and CDR2 is YFSETQ. The V end lost 1 base, the J end lost 3 bases, and 10 bases lay between the germline ends. The CDR3 loop spans 14 amino acids. This chain's CDR3 is CASSLSFGDYGYTF. The CDR3 nucleotides read TGCGCCAGCAGCTTGTCGTTTGGGGACTATGGCTACACCTTC.

The gene calls are TRBV9 and TRBJ1-3; D gene uncertain. Between the trimmed V and J ends, which lost 0 bases and 0 bases, there was a span of 7 bases. The CDR3 runs 15 residues. CDR1 SGDLS and CDR2 YYNGEE come from the germline V gene. CDR3 in amino acids: CASSVGQYSGNTIYF. The CDR3 bases are TGTGCCAGCAGCGTAGGTCAGTACTCTGGAAACACCATATATTTT.

This chain joins TRBV7-6 and TRBJ2-7; D is uncertain. The V end was cut by 0 bases, the J end by 2 bases, with 11 bases between. Germline CDR1 and CDR2: SGHVS and FNYEAQ. The CDR3 is made up of 15 amino acids. DNA of the CDR3: TGTGCCAGCAGCTTAGCAGGAGCGTCCACCTACGAGCAGTACTTC. Amino acids: CASSLAGASTYEQYF.

The chain combines TRBV5-1 with TRBJ2-3, with D perhaps TRBD2 (6 bases). Trimming shortened V by 3 bases and J by 6 bases, and 14 bases separated the two germline ends. This CDR3 has 14 amino acids. Germline V gene data show CDR1 as SGHRS and CDR2 as YFSETQ. This CDR3 is CASSSGGAGDTQYF. As DNA, the CDR3 is TGCGCCAGCAGCTCCGGAGGGGCTGGCGATACGCAGTATTTT.

This chain uses TRBV4-1 with TRBJ2-3; D perhaps matches TRBD2 (5 bases). The CDR3 runs to 16 residues. The germline V and J ends were trimmed by 0 bases and 6 bases, with 16 bases remaining between them. Germline CDR1 MGHRA, CDR2 YSYEKL. The CDR3 reads CASSQDTREGLDTQYF. CDR3 in DNA: TGCGCCAGCAGCCAAGATACTCGCGAGGGCTTGGATACGCAGTATTTT.

The chain is built from TRBV28 and TRBJ2-1; 10 bases fit TRBD2. The length of the CDR3 is 16 residues. V was pared by 6 bases and J by 0 bases, with 5 bases of the junction left unmatched. Per germline, CDR1 MDHEN and CDR2 SYDVKM. The CDR3 loop reads CASRGLAPSSYNEQFF. CDR3 DNA sequence: TGTGCCAGCAGGGGACTAGCGCCTAGCTCCTACAATGAGCAGTTCTTC.

This clone was observed once. This sequence joins TRBV11-3 and TRBJ2-3; D is undetermined. The CDR3 contains 13 residues. From germline, CDR1 is SGHNT and CDR2 YENEEA. V gave up 5 bases and J gave up 5 bases, with 11 bases separating them. The CDR3 DNA reads as TGTGCCAGCAGCGAAATTATTGGAGATACGCAGTATTTT. Translation: CASSEIIGDTQYF.

The chain combines TRBV2 with TRBJ2-3; D gene ambiguous. The V gene's germline CDR1 is SNHLY and CDR2 FYNNEI. The CDR3 is made up of 15 amino acids. With 0 bases removed from V and 6 bases from J, the gap between germline ends came to 13 bases. The CDR3, as DNA: TGTGCCAGCAGTGAAGCGCTTGTAGGGCGGGATACGCAGTATTTT. It specifies CASSEALVGRDTQYF. The full variable domain, rest sourced from reference TRBV2 and TRBJ2-3, is EPEVTQTPSHQVTQMGQEVILRCVPISNHLYFYWYRQILGQKVEFLVSFYNNEISEKSEIFDDQFSVERPDGSNFTLKIRSTKLEDSAMYFCASSEALVGRDTQYFGPGTRLTVL.

About this clone itself: Just one base apart from a much larger clone, this may be a read error. The CDR3 spells CASSSGPNNEQFF. CDR3 in DNA: TGTGCCAGCAGCTCGGGACCGAACAATGAGCAGTTCTTC. The chain has TRBV11-3 and TRBJ2-1; D could derive from TRBD1 or TRBD2 (5 bases each). Germline V gene lookup returns CDR1 SGHNT and CDR2 YENEEA. V lost 4 bases and J lost 5, with 9 bases in between. This CDR3 comprises 13 residues.

The genes are TRBV19 and TRBJ1-2; 8 positions agree with TRBD1. Unmatched junction bases numbered 8, after V lost 4 bases and J lost 7 bases. CDR3 length: 14 amino acids. Germline CDR1 and CDR2: LNHDA and SQIVND (reference sequence). This CDR3 is CASSRGQGSTGYTF. CDR3 in DNA: TGTGCCAGTAGTAGAGGACAGGGTTCAACTGGCTACACCTTC. The full variable domain, completed using reference TRBV19 and TRBJ1-2, is DGGITQSPKYLFRKEGQNVTLSCEQNLNHDAMYWYRQDPGQGLRLIYYSQIVNDFQKGDIAEGYSVSREKKESFPLTVTSAQKNPTAFYLCASSRGQGSTGYTFGSGTRLTVV.

The chain links TRBV27 to TRBJ2-5; no firm D call. The germline V and J ends were trimmed by 0 bases and 3 bases, with 11 bases remaining between them. The CDR3 spans 15 residues. Germline V gene data show CDR1 as MNHEY and CDR2 as SMNVEV (reference sequence). CDR3 in amino acids: CASSLSSSSKETQYF. CDR3 DNA: TGTGCCAGCAGTTTATCTTCGTCCAGTAAAGAGACCCAGTACTTC.

The genes are TRBV13 and TRBJ2-5; TRBD2 matches 9 bases. The junction had 5 bases not matched to a gene; V was cut back by 1 base and J by 2 bases. Germline CDR1 PRHDT, CDR2 FYEKMQ (reference sequence). The CDR3 is 16 residues long. The CDR3 loop is CASSLAPTSGQETQYF. The CDR3 DNA reads as TGTGCCAGCAGCTTAGCCCCGACTAGCGGTCAAGAGACCCAGTACTTC.

This clone was recorded a few times. The rearrangement joins TRBV29-1 to TRBJ1-1, with D possibly TRBD1 on 6 matching bases. Trimming removed 2 bases from V and 0 bases from J, with 7 bases in between. CDR1 SQVTM and CDR2 ANQGSEA come from the germline V gene. The CDR3 loop spans 13 amino acids. CDR3 DNA: TGCAGCGTTGAAAGGACAGTGAACACTGAAGCTTTCTTT. It encodes CSVERTVNTEAFF.

The chain has TRBV18 and TRBJ2-5; 8 bases line up with TRBD1. Germline lookup yields CDR1 KGHSH and CDR2 LQKENI. The ends lost 8 bases at V and 5 bases at J; junction bases unmatched: 4. CDR3 length: 12 amino acids. CDR3 residues: CASTQGAETQYF. CDR3 nucleotide sequence: TGTGCCAGCACGCAGGGGGCGGAGACCCAGTACTTC.

The sample holds a few counts of this clone. The chain links TRBV2 to TRBJ1-5; 11 bases line up with TRBD1. From germline, CDR1 is SNHLY and CDR2 FYNNEI. CDR3 size: 14 residues. The junction had 6 bases not matched to a gene; V was cut back by 8 bases and J by 6 bases. The CDR3 bases are TGTGCCAGCGGCGGACAGGGGGCCTCTCAGCCCCAGCATTTT. This gives the protein CASGGQGASQPQHF.

This clone was seen once. The chain couples TRBV10-2 to TRBJ1-5; D possibly corresponds to TRBD1 (5 bases). CDR3 length: 13 residues. Germline V gives CDR1 WSHSY, CDR2 SAAADI. V lost 3 bases and J lost 7, with 10 bases in between. CDR3 sequence reads: CASSEGWGQPQHF. The CDR3, as DNA: TGCGCCAGCAGTGAAGGGTGGGGCCAGCCCCAGCATTTT.

The chain combines TRBV14 with TRBJ2-7; 8 bases are a match to TRBD2. The CDR3 consists of 15 residues. V trimming: 1 base; J trimming: 3 bases; junction bases outside the gene matches: 5. CDR1 is SGHDN and CDR2 is FVKESK in the germline V gene. CDR3 in amino acids: CASSQGGSGGYEQYF. Here the CDR3 DNA reads TGTGCCAGCAGCCAAGGAGGGAGCGGGGGCTACGAGCAGTACTTC.

A few counts support this clone. V usage is TRBV4-2 and J usage is TRBJ1-4, with D perhaps matching TRBD1 (5 bases). Germline V CDR1 and CDR2: LGHNA, YNFKEQ. The CDR3 spans 15 residues. Trimming cost V 0 bases and J 8 bases, with 13 bases left between them. CDR3 DNA: TGTGCCAGCAGCCAAGACGCAGGGTCCAACGAAAAACTGTTTTTT. It specifies CASSQDAGSNEKLFF.

This clone appeared once. The chain uses TRBV11-1 and TRBJ1-1, with 7 bases lining up with TRBD1. This CDR3 is 17 amino acids long. After removal of 1 base from V and 1 base from J, the junction contained 9 bases not matched to a gene. The germline gives CDR1 SGHAT, CDR2 FQDESV (reference sequence). The CDR3 spells CASSLEGTVKGNTEAFF. The CDR3 region has the DNA TGTGCCAGCAGCTTAGAGGGGACAGTCAAGGGGAACACTGAAGCTTTCTTT.